This TCR beta chain is from a study of blood T cell repertoires in COVID-19. About the research overall: Sites in the United States, Italy and Spain provided acute and convalescent COVID-19 samples.

The ends were cut back, 0 bases at V and 4 bases at J, with 12 bases in the middle. The CDR3 is made up of 15 amino acids. CDR1 and CDR2 (germline): SGHTA, FQGNSA. Per the original data handling: Nucleated cell counts were estimated from reference gene primer amplification. The method was immunoSEQ multiplex PCR; TCRdb's version includes in-frame clones alone and lacks a portion of them. D and trimming were read from the DNA, whereas the V and J calls and clone size are those reported in that table. The sample records 300,000 to 400,000 clones, 70% to 90% being singletons. Sequencing was carried out using peripheral blood. V gene TRBV7-2 combines with J gene TRBJ1-2; a possible D gene is TRBD1 (5 bases). This TCR derives from a woman between 45 and 65 years old who had recovered from COVID-19. The CDR3 nucleotides read TGTGCCAGCAGCTTAGCGGGCCAGGGAGGCTATGGCTACACCTTC. Translating it yields CASSLAGQGGYGYTF.